This paragraph covers one T cell receptor beta chain sequence. Its antigen is currently unknown. The data belong to a study of multiple sclerosis patients with progressive multifocal leukoencephalopathy. Findings and caveats of the study: Expanded clones at PML onset predated and persisted through natalizumab therapy.

Every PCR reaction included synthetic inline CDR3 controls for all V-J pairings. The method was immunoSEQ multiplex PCR; TCRdb's version includes in-frame clones alone and lacks a portion of them. Here the sample spans some 25,000 clones, around 90% being singletons. Documented time point: approximately 12 months of natalizumab therapy. Controls were natalizumab-treated multiple sclerosis patients who did not develop PML, sampled longitudinally. CDR3 length equals 14 residues. The germline V and J ends were trimmed by 1 base and 10 bases, with 14 bases remaining between them. CDR1 and CDR2 (germline): SGHVS, FQNEAQ.

Sequences were derived from PBMCs, sampled from a patient treated with natalizumab. This rearrangement joins TRBV7-8 to TRBJ2-1; D tentatively fits TRBD1 or TRBD2 (6 bases each). This clonotype was obtained from a man aged 25-40 years with multiple sclerosis. CDR3 nucleotides: TGTGCCAGCAGCTTAGGACTAGTTGGGGGCGAGCAGTTCTTC. The encoded protein is CASSLGLVGGEQFF. The complete variable domain, with remaining parts taken from reference TRBV7-8 and TRBJ2-1, reads GAGVSQSPRYKVAKRGQDVALRCDPISGHVSLFWYQQALGQGPEFLTYFQNEAQLDKSGLPSDRFFAERPEGSVSTLKIQRTQQEDSAVYLCASSLGLVGGEQFFGPGTRLTVL.